A single T cell receptor beta chain is shown here with its context. Antigen: not known. Produced via immunoSEQ multiplex PCR; TCRdb's table is partial and in-frame only. The data contain about 7,300 clones, over 65% of them singletons. This sample was included in a study of PD-1 blockade in classical Hodgkin lymphoma. About the research overall: Intravenous delivery of nivolumab at 3 mg/kg to patients occurred every 2 weeks.

Germline CDR1 MDHEN, CDR2 SYDVKM. V was cut by 2 bases and J by 0 bases, with 5 bases left in between. The CDR3 covers 14 residues. Study-level results: With CD4+ cells, TCR diversity rose significantly by C4D1, but not with CD8+ cells. The study found complete responders had baseline diversity similar to newly diagnosed patients. Those starting nivolumab under 1 year post-ASCT were excluded.

After autologous stem cell transplantation all patients relapsed, and prior brentuximab vedotin exposure differed between cohorts. The chain employs TRBV28 and TRBJ1-3; D gene uncertain. The sample consisted of peripheral blood mononuclear cells (PBMCs), taken before the second cycle of nivolumab. The sequence derives from a human donor with classical Hodgkin lymphoma. The CDR3 DNA follows: TGTGCCAGCAGTTTACCGAGCTCTGGAAACACCATATATTTT. This encodes CASSLPSSGNTIYF.